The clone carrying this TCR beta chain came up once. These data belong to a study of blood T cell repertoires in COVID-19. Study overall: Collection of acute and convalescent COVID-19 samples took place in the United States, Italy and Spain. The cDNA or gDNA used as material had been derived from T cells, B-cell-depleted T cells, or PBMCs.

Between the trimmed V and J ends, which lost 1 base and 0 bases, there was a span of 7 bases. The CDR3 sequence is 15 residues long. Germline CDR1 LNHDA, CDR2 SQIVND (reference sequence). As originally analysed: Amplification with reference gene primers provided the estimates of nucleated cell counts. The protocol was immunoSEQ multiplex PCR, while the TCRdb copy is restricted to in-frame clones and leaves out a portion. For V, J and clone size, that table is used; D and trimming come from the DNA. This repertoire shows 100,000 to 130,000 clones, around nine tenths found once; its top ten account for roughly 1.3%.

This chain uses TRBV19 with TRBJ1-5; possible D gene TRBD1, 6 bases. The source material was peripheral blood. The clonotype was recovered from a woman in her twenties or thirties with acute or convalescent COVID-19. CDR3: CASSIATGSNQPQHF. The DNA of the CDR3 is TGTGCCAGTAGTATAGCGACAGGTAGCAATCAGCCCCAGCATTTT.